The clone carrying this TCR beta chain has a count of ten or more. This specimen comes from a study of response to subunit inactivated influenza vaccine. The germline V gene encodes CDR1 SGHAT and CDR2 FQNNGV. This CDR3 is 15 amino acids long. Trimming shortened V by 5 bases and J by 5 bases, and 18 bases separated the two germline ends. TCRdb independently ran MiXCR on the RT-PCR reads; one entry per CDR3 protein. The table includes around 570,000 distinct CDR3 sequences, 10% to 12% detected once. A further study also used this sample, focusing on T cells expressing NK-cell markers. That report adds: A 5'RACE template switching approach incorporating UMIs was used to make TCR beta cDNA. Among the eight sequenced donors, seven tested HCMV-seropositive and one tested seronegative. What restricted sorting to alpha-beta TCR T cells in several experiments was an anti-gamma-delta TCR antibody.

This receptor was identified in a man in his fifties or sixties who received an inactivated influenza vaccine. Sequenced material: PBMCs from blood, taken on the day of vaccination. The chain joins TRBV11-2 to TRBJ2-5; D ambiguous. CDR3 bases: TGTGCCAGCAGCCGAACCGGAGCACACGGGGAGACCCAGTACTTC. Its protein product is CASSRTGAHGETQYF.